This T cell receptor (beta chain) was documented in a study of cytomegalovirus exposure and HLA in healthy donors. Findings and caveats of the study: Most of the TCR beta V segments (in an earlier analysis) were productive either about 90% or about 30% of the time.

In the PCR, 60 Vbeta and 13 Jbeta primers were used. This table comes from immunoSEQ multiplex PCR, and its TCRdb copy is limited to in-frame clones, with some not included. The data show some 170,000 clones, 70% to 80% seen once. There are 15 residues in the CDR3. V lost 0 bases and J lost 3; bases outside the gene matches: 3. The germline CDR1 and CDR2 sequences are MNHNS and SASEGT. To note about this clone: Antigen: not known.

The source is a male donor in good health and CMV-seronegative. V is TRBV6-1 and J is TRBJ2-7; 9 bases map to TRBD1. Material for sequencing was PBMCs. The CDR3 nucleotides are TGTGCCAGCAGTGAAGCAGGGACAGGGCTCTACGAGCAGTACTTC. Protein product: CASSEAGTGLYEQYF.